The clone carrying this T cell receptor beta chain was recorded only once. This entry comes from a study of blood T cell repertoires in COVID-19. Whole-study context: The study drew acute and convalescent COVID-19 samples from the United States, Italy and Spain. Sources were T cells, B-cell-depleted T cells, or PBMCs; the material itself was cDNA or gDNA.

Produced via immunoSEQ multiplex PCR; TCRdb's table is partial and in-frame only. The table records more than 300,000 clones, 87% of them present only once. Followed over time, Seattle patients had been enrolled while infection was active. The CDR3 is 18 amino acids. The V end lost 3 bases, the J end lost 4 bases, and 19 bases lay between the germline ends. Germline V gene lookup returns CDR1 KGHSH and CDR2 LQKENI. The sequence was obtained from a woman between 50 and 59 years old with COVID-19, enrolled during active disease. The sequencing sample was made of peripheral blood. The chain carries TRBV18 and TRBJ2-6, with a possible D match to TRBD1 (5 bases). The CDR3 bases are TGTGCCAGCTCACCGGACATCTTCCGAGCCTCCGGGGCCAACGTCCTGACTTTC. It codes for CASSPDIFRASGANVLTF. The full variable domain, rest sourced from reference TRBV18 and TRBJ2-6, is NAGVMQNPRHLVRRRGQEARLRCSPMKGHSHVYWYRQLPEEGLKFMVYLQKENIIDESGMPKERFSAEFPKEGPSILRIQQVVRGDSAAYFCASSPDIFRASGANVLTFGAGSRLTVL.